This TCR beta chain derives from a study of cytomegalovirus exposure and HLA in healthy donors. PCR used 60 Vbeta primers and 13 Jbeta primers. The method was immunoSEQ multiplex PCR; TCRdb's version includes in-frame clones alone and lacks a portion of them. Of about 160,000 clones listed, roughly 80% are singletons. Germline loops: CDR1 SGHNT, CDR2 YYREEE (reference sequence). The CDR3 consists of 13 residues. V gave up 1 base and J gave up 7 bases, with 12 bases separating them. The receptor's source is a young man in good health and CMV-seropositive. The sample was PBMCs. The chain links TRBV5-4 to TRBJ2-7, with D perhaps TRBD2 (7 bases). The CDR3 region has the DNA TGTGCCAGCAGCTTGTGGGGGGGGCGGGAGCAGTACTTC. It encodes CASSLWGGREQYF.